These T cell receptor beta chains were read from a single sample in a study of shared clonotypes between healthy human individuals. The assay was immunoSEQ multiplex PCR, and TCRdb's table has in-frame clones only and misses some. The sample carries about 2 million clones, about 95% recorded once. The specimen sequenced was naive CD4+ T cells sorted from blood. The origin of the receptors is a man aged 18 to 29 in good health. The CDR3 runs from the conserved cysteine through the conserved F or W. D genes are given only for firm matches. Some rows mark clone size as missing; the rest say once, few, many or name a class of expanded clone.

d_call	v_call	j_call	clone_size	cdr3_aa	cdr3_nt
NA	TRBV11-2	TRBJ2-5	NA	CASSLETQYF	TGTGCCAGCAGCTTAGAGACCCAGTACTTC
NA	TRBV2	TRBJ1-6	NA	CASSYSGIDSPLHF	TGTGCCAGCAGTTACTCGGGGATCGATTCACCCCTCCACTTT
NA	TRBV7-6	TRBJ2-5	NA	CASSLSRGETQYF	TGTGCCAGCAGCTTAAGCAGGGGAGAGACCCAGTACTTC
TRBD1	TRBV5-1	TRBJ1-1	NA	CASSLQGANTEAFF	TGCGCCAGCAGCTTGCAGGGGGCGAACACTGAAGCTTTCTTT
NA	TRBV21-1	TRBJ2-7	NA	CASSKVRRLGAYEQYF	TGTGCCAGCAGCAAAGTGAGGAGACTTGGAGCCTACGAGCAGTACTTC
TRBD1	TRBV6-1	TRBJ1-1	once	CASSAQGAQEAFF	TGTGCCAGCAGCGCTCAGGGGGCCCAGGAAGCTTTCTTT
NA	TRBV25-1	TRBJ1-4	NA	CASSDNFKKLFF	TGTGCCAGCAGTGATAACTTCAAAAAACTGTTTTTT
NA	TRBV28	TRBJ1-4	NA	CASKKDEKLFF	TGTGCCAGCAAGAAAGATGAAAAACTGTTTTTT
NA	TRBV5-1	TRBJ2-3	few	CASSKGADTQYF	TGCGCCAGCAGCAAAGGGGCAGATACGCAGTATTTT
NA	TRBV15	TRBJ2-1	NA	CATSPHYNEQFF	TGTGCCACCAGCCCGCACTACAATGAGCAGTTCTTC
TRBD1	TRBV6-5	TRBJ1-5	NA	CASSSGTGYQPQHF	TGTGCCAGCAGTTCGGGGACAGGATATCAGCCCCAGCATTTT
TRBD1	TRBV4-1	TRBJ1-3	NA	CASSQDVTGGSWDTIYF	TGCGCCAGCAGCCAAGATGTGACAGGGGGCTCGTGGGACACCATATATTTT
NA	TRBV4-1	TRBJ1-5	NA	CASTRDATRRSNQPQHF	TGCGCCAGCACCCGGGACGCTACTCGTAGGAGCAATCAGCCCCAGCATTTT
NA	TRBV2	TRBJ2-7	NA	CASSEAWGGYEQYF	TGTGCCAGCAGTGAAGCGTGGGGTGGCTACGAGCAGTACTTC
NA	TRBV29-1	TRBJ1-2	NA	CSVETTGYTF	TGCAGCGTGGAAACAACAGGCTACACCTTC
NA	TRBV7-8	TRBJ1-2	NA	CASSLGADFSNYGYTF	TGTGCCAGCAGCTTAGGAGCAGATTTCTCTAACTATGGCTACACCTTC
NA	TRBV18	TRBJ1-2	NA	CASSGGVGDGYTF	TGTGCCAGCTCTGGGGGCGTCGGGGATGGCTACACCTTC
NA	TRBV7-9	TRBJ2-1	NA	CASSLEHGLSYNEQFF	TGTGCCAGCAGCCTAGAGCACGGTCTCTCCTACAATGAGCAGTTCTTC
NA	TRBV6-5	TRBJ2-7	NA	CASSYSWGIHSYEQYF	TGTGCCAGCAGTTACTCGTGGGGTATCCACTCCTACGAGCAGTACTTC
NA	TRBV4-3	TRBJ2-7	NA	CASSQDVAAGFEQYF	TGCGCCAGCAGCCAAGACGTCGCGGCAGGGTTCGAGCAGTACTTC
NA	TRBV19	TRBJ2-1	once	CASSITTYNEQFF	TGTGCCAGTAGTATCACAACCTACAATGAGCAGTTCTTC
NA	TRBV28	TRBJ1-2	NA	CASSIAPRGYTF	TGTGCCAGCAGTATCGCCCCACGGGGCTACACCTTC